This T cell receptor (beta chain) is from a study of shared clonotypes between healthy human individuals. Turning to the study itself: Plates per donor: three CD4 naive, three CD4 memory, two CD8 naive, one CD8 memory.

The material for each subset, its genomic DNA, was split evenly across several immunoSEQ plates. Only in-frame clones appear in the TCRdb table, and some are missing; sequencing was by immunoSEQ multiplex PCR. The sample has around 2.5 million clones; approximately 93% are singletons. About this clone: The target antigen is unknown.

Findings of the study overall: Among the subsets, naive ones generally showed larger estimated richness than memory ones.

Trimming pared 2 bases from V and 7 bases from J, leaving 11 bases between. Germline CDR1 is MNHEY and CDR2 is SVGAGI. The CDR3 has 13 amino acids. The rearrangement joins TRBV6-5 to TRBJ1-2; tentatively, D is TRBD1 (5 bases). The sequencing input was naive CD4+ T cells from PBMCs. Specified subset: CD45RA+ positively selected. The sequence was obtained from a man in his late teens or twenties in good health. Some clones in this sample may be carry-over from other donors' samples. The CDR3 spells CASSYGASSGYTF. CDR3 sequence (DNA): TGTGCCAGCAGTTACGGGGCTAGTAGTGGCTACACCTTC.